Presented here are 9 T cell receptor beta chains from one specimen sequenced in a study of preoperative IRX-2 immunotherapy in early breast cancer (dated by TCRdb to the late 2010s). The label giving this sample's treatment or condition can be read as: preoperative locoregional IRX-2 cytokine immunotherapy. The library was generated by the immunoSEQ multiplex PCR assay. The immuneACCESS repertoire file appears here via TCRdb, limited to in-frame rearrangements. These files lack a portion of the clones; in checked studies, under half of the deficit traces to unresolved V genes, and the cause of the others is not known. The sample table shows about 43,000 clones, and roughly 95% are seen once. 1.6% of the sample is held by the ten biggest clonotypes. Sequenced here: tumor tissue, sampled after IRX-2 immunotherapy. The origin of the receptors is a human donor with breast cancer.

V gene TRBV7-2 combines with J gene TRBJ2-5, with 12 bases that match TRBD2. Losses at the gene ends were 5 bases for V and 5 bases for J; bases not matched to a gene: 9. Germline CDR1 is SGHTA and CDR2 is FQGNSA. This CDR3 region has 16 residues. The CDR3 reads CASSRGLAGGEETQYF. In DNA, the CDR3 is TGTGCCAGCAGCAGGGGTCTAGCGGGGGGGGAGGAGACCCAGTACTTC.

The chain has TRBV6-1 and TRBJ1-4; D is unclear. The germline V and J ends were trimmed by 2 bases and 3 bases, with 16 bases remaining between them. Looked up from germline, CDR1 is MNHNS and CDR2 is SASEGT. CDR3 length: 17 amino acids. Written as DNA, the CDR3 is TGTGCCAGCAGTGAATACCCCGTGGAGGTAGCTAATGAAAAACTGTTTTTT. The encoded protein is CASSEYPVEVANEKLFF.

The V gene is TRBV27, the J gene TRBJ1-6; a possible D gene is TRBD1 (6 bases). Trimming pared 4 bases from V and 4 bases from J, leaving 11 bases between. The CDR3 runs to 15 residues. Germline assignment: CDR1 MNHEY and CDR2 SMNVEV (reference sequence). CDR3 sequence: CASSSLTGYNSPLHF. DNA of the CDR3: TGTGCCAGCAGTTCGCTGACAGGATATAATTCACCCCTCCACTTT.

The chain employs TRBV5-6 and TRBJ2-3, with TRBD1 matching over 8 bases. The junction had 11 bases not matched to a gene; V was cut back by 4 bases and J by 1 base. The germline gives CDR1 SGHDT, CDR2 YYEEEE. The CDR3 is 17 residues long. The CDR3 nucleotides are TGTGCCAGCAGCCAAACACGGGACAGGTCAGGCACAGATACGCAGTATTTT. Translated: CASSQTRDRSGTDTQYF.

This chain links TRBV5-1 with TRBJ1-1, with D hard to call. CDR3 size: 14 residues. Trimming removed 2 bases at V and 0 bases at J, with 8 bases between. CDR1 and CDR2 (germline): SGHRS, YFSETQ. The CDR3 bases are TGCGCCAGCAGCTTCGGGAGGGTGAACACTGAAGCTTTCTTT. It codes for CASSFGRVNTEAFF.

The V gene is TRBV7-2, the J gene TRBJ1-1; 9 positions match TRBD1. The CDR3 sequence is 15 residues long. Germline CDR1 and CDR2: SGHTA and FQGNSA. V lost 5 bases and J lost 5; bases outside the gene matches: 9. The CDR3 loop is CASSPQTGTGTEAFF. Written as DNA, the CDR3 is TGTGCCAGCAGCCCCCAGACCGGGACAGGGACTGAAGCTTTCTTT.

V usage is TRBV27 and J usage is TRBJ2-3, with TRBD2 as a possible D gene (6 bases). Germline CDR1 and CDR2: MNHEY and SMNVEV (reference sequence). V was clipped by 7 bases and J by 0 bases, with 17 bases between them. The length of the CDR3 is 16 residues. CDR3 in amino acids: CASNLGRSSSTDTQYF. As DNA, the CDR3 is TGTGCCAGCAACCTGGGGAGGTCCTCTAGCACAGATACGCAGTATTTT.

The chain recombines TRBV28 with TRBJ2-7; D remains unclear. V was trimmed by 5 bases and J by 3 bases, leaving 11 bases between them. CDR1 is MDHEN, CDR2 SYDVKM, per germline. The CDR3 is 13 residues long. As DNA, the CDR3 is TGTGCCAGCAGTCCCTCGATTCGCTACGAGCAGTACTTC. Translating it yields CASSPSIRYEQYF.

The J gene is TRBJ1-4, the V gene TRBV23-1; D call uncertain. TRBV23-1 is an ORF; its function is uncertain. The CDR3 has 9 amino acids. V lost 9 bases, J lost 7 bases, and 3 bases lay in between. As DNA, the CDR3 is TGCGCCAGTGTTGAAAAACTGTTTTTT. This gives the protein CASVEKLFF.